This entry features one T cell receptor (beta chain) sequence. Data came from immunoSEQ multiplex PCR; TCRdb stores just in-frame clones and leaves some out. Counted here are approximately 110,000 clones, 70% to 90% occurring once; the ten biggest clones make up more than 2%. This specimen belongs to a study of blood T cell repertoires in COVID-19. Overall study context: Spain, Italy and the United States supplied samples that represented acute and convalescent COVID-19.

The CDR3 sequence is 15 residues long. The V end was cut by 7 bases, the J end by 5 bases, with 20 bases between. CDR1 and CDR2 from the germline V gene are SEHNR and FQNEAQ (reference sequence). The gene calls are TRBV7-9 and TRBJ1-1; D not certain. The clonotype originates from a human donor in a cohort sampled during active COVID-19. Sequences were obtained from peripheral blood. In DNA, the CDR3 is TGTGCCAGCAATACGGTTGGCGGATCTTGGACTGAAGCTTTCTTT. Protein product: CASNTVGGSWTEAFF. The full variable domain, completed using reference TRBV7-9 and TRBJ1-1, is DTGVSQNPRHKITKRGQNVTFRCDPISEHNRLYWYRQTLGQGPEFLTYFQNEAQLEKSRLLSDRFSAERPKGSFSTLEIQRTEQGDSAMYLCASNTVGGSWTEAFFGQGTRLTVV.